The next 16 T cell receptor beta chains were all read from a single sample in a study of T cell responses to AZD1222 COVID-19 vaccine. Some clones are missing from TCRdb's copy, which holds only in-frame ones; the method was immunoSEQ multiplex PCR. The top ten clones hold 2% to 3% of a sample with about 120,000 clones, 80% to 90% of them seen once. The specimen comprised peripheral blood, sampled on day 0 of AZD1222 vaccination. These receptors were obtained from an adult in good health.

The chain employs TRBV28 and TRBJ1-5, with TRBD1 as a possible D gene (6 bases). Germline V lookup: CDR1 MDHEN, CDR2 SYDVKM. This CDR3 contains 15 residues. The V and J ends lost 6 bases and 0 bases respectively, with 12 bases between them. The CDR3 here is CASSQEGGSNQPQHF. The DNA for the CDR3 is TGTGCCAGCAGCCAGGAGGGGGGTAGCAATCAGCCCCAGCATTTT.

The CDR3 DNA is TGTGCCACCAGTGACCGGGGCACAGATACGCAGTATTTT. It specifies CATSDRGTDTQYF. The chain combines TRBV24-1 with TRBJ2-3; D not resolved. Germline assignment: CDR1 KGHDR and CDR2 SFDVKD. V was cut by 4 bases and J by 1 base, with 5 bases left in between. The CDR3 is 13 residues long.

The chain combines TRBV10-3 with TRBJ1-5; tentatively, D is TRBD1 (6 bases). Per the germline V gene, CDR1 is ENHRY and CDR2 is SYGVKD. V was cut by 0 bases and J by 4 bases, with 16 bases left in between. CDR3 length: 17 amino acids. Here the CDR3 DNA reads TGTGCCATCAGTGAGTCAGGGGGGAGCGAAGGGAATCAGCCCCAGCATTTT. Translated: CAISESGGSEGNQPQHF.

The CDR3 DNA sequence: TGTGCCAGCAGCGTAGCTCGGGTCGGGGAGCTGTTTTTT. Translated: CASSVARVGELFF. The rearrangement joins TRBV9 to TRBJ2-2; D ambiguous. The CDR3 length is 13 residues. Trimming removed 0 bases from V and 7 bases from J, with 7 bases in between. CDR1 is SGDLS and CDR2 is YYNGEE in the germline V gene.

The chain recombines TRBV19 with TRBJ1-1; tentative D call: TRBD1 (5 bases). Germline CDR1 is LNHDA and CDR2 is SQIVND (reference sequence). CDR3 length: 15 residues. The germline V and J ends were trimmed by 2 bases and 1 base, with 11 bases remaining between them. CDR3 in amino acids: CASSIWAGPNTEAFF. In DNA form, the CDR3 reads TGTGCCAGTAGTATATGGGCGGGGCCGAACACTGAAGCTTTCTTT.

The table lists this clone with a few counts. The chain uses TRBV28 and TRBJ2-7, with D maybe TRBD1 (5 bases). V was trimmed by 8 bases and J by 7 bases, leaving 18 bases between them. Germline loops: CDR1 MDHEN, CDR2 SYDVKM. The CDR3 has 13 residues. The DNA for the CDR3 is TGTGCCAGCGGAACCTCAGGGATACGGGAGCAGTACTTC. The encoded protein is CASGTSGIREQYF. Full variable domain (rest looked up from reference TRBV28 and TRBJ2-7): DVKVTQSSRYLVKRTGEKVFLECVQDMDHENMFWYRQDPGLGLRLIYFSYDVKMKEKGDIPEGYSVSREKKERFSLILESASTNQTSMYLCASGTSGIREQYFGPGTRLTVT.

The V call is TRBV5-1, the J call TRBJ1-1; tentative D call: TRBD1 (6 bases). Germline values: CDR1 SGHRS, CDR2 YFSETQ. Deletions cut 1 base from V and 1 base from J, with 11 bases between. CDR3 length equals 15 residues. CDR3 sequence reads: CASSLRQDTNTEAFF. CDR3 bases: TGCGCCAGCAGCTTGAGACAGGACACGAACACTGAAGCTTTCTTT.

The chain couples TRBV6-5 to TRBJ1-3; D might be TRBD1 (5 bases). Germline CDR1 is MNHEY and CDR2 is SVGAGI. The CDR3 is 14 residues long. Trimming left V 2 bases short and J 4 bases short, with 9 bases between. The CDR3 DNA reads TGTGCCAGCAGTTACGACAGCAACGGAAACACCATATATTTT. It encodes CASSYDSNGNTIYF.

This chain joins TRBV7-9 and TRBJ1-5, with TRBD1 matching over 8 bases. The trim removed 5 bases at V and 7 bases at J, leaving 1 base unmatched. Germline CDR1 SEHNR, CDR2 FQNEAQ (reference sequence). This CDR3 contains 12 residues. DNA for the CDR3: TGTGCCAGCAGCGCAGGGGGCCAGCCCCAGCATTTT. Translating gives CASSAGGQPQHF.

This clone was picked up a small number of times. The J gene is TRBJ2-7, the V gene TRBV9; 8 positions match TRBD2. The CDR3 has 17 residues. The germline CDR1 and CDR2 sequences are SGDLS and YYNGEE. Trimming removed 4 bases from V and 6 bases from J; junction bases left unmatched: 18. The CDR3 loop is CASSPPGVAGSPGEQYF. The CDR3 nucleotides read TGTGCCAGCAGCCCCCCGGGGGTAGCGGGATCACCGGGCGAGCAGTACTTC.

V gene TRBV19 combines with J gene TRBJ2-5; a possible D gene is TRBD1 (5 bases). With 6 bases removed from V and 3 bases from J, the gap between germline ends came to 11 bases. The CDR3 is 13 residues long. Germline CDR1 and CDR2: LNHDA and SQIVND (reference sequence). CDR3 in DNA: TGTGCCAGTAGGCGACAGTTCGAAGAGACCCAGTACTTC. It encodes CASRRQFEETQYF.

The CDR3: CASSLDRETQYF. CDR3 DNA: TGCGCCAGCAGCTTAGACAGAGAGACCCAGTACTTC. The chain links TRBV5-1 to TRBJ2-5; tentatively, D is TRBD1 (5 bases). The CDR3 contains 12 residues. V was pared by 2 bases and J by 4 bases, with 6 bases between. Germline V gene lookup returns CDR1 SGHRS and CDR2 YFSETQ.

This clone occurred a few times. The rearrangement joins TRBV30 to TRBJ2-7; tentative D call: TRBD1 (5 bases). In germline, CDR1 is GTSNPN, CDR2 SVGIG (reference sequence). The CDR3 spans 13 residues. V lost 3 bases and J 2 bases, leaving 11 bases between the germline ends. CDR3 amino acids: CAWRFARAYEQYF. CDR3 nucleotide sequence: TGTGCCTGGAGATTCGCCAGGGCCTACGAGCAGTACTTC.

This CDR3 reads CASSIWGAGGYNEQFF. CDR3 nucleotides: TGTGCCAGTAGTATATGGGGAGCGGGGGGTTACAATGAGCAGTTCTTC. The V call is TRBV19, the J call TRBJ2-1, with TRBD2 identical over 9 bases. This CDR3 has 16 residues. With V trimmed by 2 bases and J by 4 bases, 6 bases remained unmatched. Per germline, CDR1 LNHDA and CDR2 SQIVND (reference sequence).

The V and J genes are TRBV11-3 and TRBJ2-5; maybe TRBD2 (6 bases). The V gene lost 6 bases and the J gene lost 4 bases, with 18 bases spanning the gap. CDR1 is SGHNT and CDR2 is YENEEA in the germline V gene. The CDR3 spans 15 residues. CDR3 DNA: TGTGCCAGCAGTCAAGACGGGGGACGGGGAGAGACCCAGTACTTC. It yields the protein CASSQDGGRGETQYF.

The sample holds one count of this clone. V and J are TRBV6-4 and TRBJ2-3; 11 bases are shared with TRBD2. Germline values: CDR1 MRHNA, CDR2 SNTAGT. J gave up 2 bases and V 5 bases, and 6 bases lay outside the gene matches. The CDR3 spans 16 residues. This CDR3 is CASSFLAGGSTDTQYF. CDR3 sequence (DNA): TGTGCCAGCAGTTTTCTAGCGGGAGGATCCACAGATACGCAGTATTTT.